These 2 T cell receptor beta chains came from one sample sequenced in a study of response to subunit inactivated influenza vaccine. TCRdb re-analysed the RT-PCR reads in MiXCR, keeping a single row per CDR3 protein. Among about 180,000 distinct CDR3 sequences listed, about 9% were seen once. The sequencing used non-naive T cells sorted from PBMCs, collected on the day of vaccination. All receptors come from a man in his fifties who received an inactivated influenza vaccine.

This clonotype has a count of ten or more. The chain links TRBV5-5 to TRBJ2-7; D could derive from TRBD1 or TRBD2 (5 bases each). V shed 0 bases and J shed 4 bases, with 11 bases lying between them. This CDR3 comprises 14 residues. Germline CDR1 reads SGHKS; CDR2 reads YYEKEE (reference sequence). CDR3 sequence: CASSLGTSGYEQYF. CDR3 DNA: TGTGCCAGCAGCTTGGGGACATCGGGGTACGAGCAGTACTTC.

The genes are TRBV11-1 and TRBJ2-2, with TRBD1 identical over 8 bases. CDR3 length: 14 residues. V shed 11 bases and J 8 bases; nucleotides not matched to a gene: 13. The V gene's germline CDR1 is SGHAT and CDR2 FQDESV (reference sequence). The CDR3: CASTQGAFGGELFF. CDR3 coding DNA: TGTGCCTCTACCCAGGGGGCCTTCGGAGGGGAGCTGTTTTTT.